This T cell receptor (beta chain) was captured by sequencing in a study of blood T cell repertoires in COVID-19. Study background: Samples of COVID-19 (acute and convalescent) were obtained from the United States, Italy and Spain.

Per the authors' pipeline: Estimates of nucleated cell counts were drawn from the amplification of reference gene primers. The protocol was immunoSEQ multiplex PCR, while the TCRdb copy is restricted to in-frame clones and leaves out a portion. V and J calls and clone size are those listed in that table; D and trimming were worked out from the DNA. The data hold fewer than 100,000 clones, with approximately 86% observed a single time. V was trimmed by 3 bases and J by 6 bases, leaving 8 bases between them. The CDR3 runs 11 residues. The germline V gene encodes CDR1 GTSNPN and CDR2 SVGIG (reference sequence).

Sequencing used peripheral blood. This chain connects TRBV30 to TRBJ1-2; D is unresolved. The clonotype was recovered from a man aged 60 to 69 with acute or convalescent COVID-19. CDR3 DNA: TGTGCCTGGAGACAGTCTCATGGCTACACCTTC. Translated, it gives CAWRQSHGYTF.